The present T cell receptor beta chain was sequenced within a study of CD8 T cells in Susac syndrome (dated by TCRdb to about 2019). Notes on the research overall: Repertoire sequencing was used to test whether CD8+ T cell activation and differentiation in Susac syndrome was antigen driven. The clonality of the CD8+ T cell repertoire was compared across about 12 healthy donors, around 14 Susac syndrome patients and around 16 multiple sclerosis patients. General conclusions and limits of the study: The number of individuals in the TCR sequencing and HLA analysis was acknowledged as relatively small.

In regard to this clonotype: This receptor's antigen is unknown. No much larger clone is present one base from it, and per-base qualities are unavailable.

Peripheral blood CD8+ and CD4+ T cells from healthy donors, Susac syndrome patients and multiple sclerosis patients were profiled by high-throughput TCR beta sequencing. Healthy donors were age- and sex-matched controls. Bulk CD8+ and CD4+ T cells were purified by magnetic negative isolation, while CD8+ TEMRA cells were enriched using FACS. Blood was collected in EDTA tubes and processed within 24 hours, with PBMCs isolated through density gradient centrifugation. PBMCs destined for TCR sequencing were cryopreserved in liquid nitrogen and later thawed in a 37 °C water bath. A purity of at least 90% was achieved for sorted or isolated CD4+, CD8+ and CD8+ TEMRA cells. From the cysteine through the phenylalanine, the CDR3 covers 14 amino acids. The sequence is cut down to CDR3 DNA, 42 bases in frame from base 1. CDR1 and CDR2, per the germline V gene, are MNHEY and SVGAGI. V is pared back by 0 bases and J by 5 bases, with 11 bases lying between the germline termini.

RNA was extracted using the RNeasy kit, and roughly 0.5 to 1 ug of the RNA was reverse transcribed with random hexamers. The immunoSEQ multiplex PCR assay, covering 54 Vbeta and 13 Jbeta segments, was used to amplify TCR beta CDR3 regions. To correct PCR amplification bias, a synthetic template baseline was used for both primer optimization and computational correction. In the authors' own workflow: Only productive sequences were kept, with reads annotated to V, D and J genes according to IMGT and analyzed in immunoSEQ Analyzer. To calculate clonality, Shannon entropy was normalized by log2 of the number of productive unique sequences and then subtracted from one. For each patient and control, public and private clones were evaluated within the 100 most prevalent clones. Clones were defined as Susac-specific when absent from the healthy and MS cohorts, from about 970 published viral clones and from other ImmuneACCESS disease sequences. TCRdb reanalyzed the raw reads on its own, using fastp at Q25 for trimming and MiXCR for clone calling, and kept in-frame beta chains. Rows with one shared CDR3 protein collapse into an entry with the most common genes and DNA. For this entry, the V and J calls and clone size follow TCRdb and not the study's own pipeline. The sample includes over 95,000 distinct CDR3 sequences, with 85% to 95% observed a single time. About 0.12% of the sample belongs to the ten largest clones.

This clonotype originated in a human donor in good health. Sequencing was done on a sample of CD8+ T cells from PBMCs. The chain is assembled from TRBV6-5 and TRBJ2-7; confidence is insufficient to name the D gene. The DNA sequence is given as TGTGCCAGCAGTTACTCGACGAAGAAAAACGAGCAGTACTTC. It is translated as CASSYSTKKNEQYF.